Listed here are 17 T cell receptor beta chains from one sample, sequenced in a study of T cell repertoires in cytomegalovirus infection. One entry per CDR3 protein results from TCRdb running MiXCR on the reads. The sample has 150,000 to 200,000 distinct CDR3 sequences; approximately 19% are singletons. Specimen: PBMCs. These TCRs come from a human donor in good health (CMV status not recorded). Some clones in this sample may be carry-over from other donors' samples.

For this clonotype: A much larger clone is a single base away; this may be a read error. This chain joins TRBV7-2 and TRBJ2-7; D remains unclear. Germline V gene lookup returns CDR1 SGHTA and CDR2 FQGNSA. V was trimmed by 0 bases and J by 0 bases, leaving 9 bases between them. There are 15 residues in the CDR3. CDR3 protein: CASSLATNPSYEQYF. CDR3 in DNA: TGTGCCAGCAGCTTAGCCACGAATCCCTCCTACGAGCAGTACTTC. The full variable domain, completed using reference TRBV7-2 and TRBJ2-7, is GAGVSQSPSNKVTEKGKDVELRCDPISGHTALYWYRQSLGQGLEFLIYFQGNSAPDKSGLPSDRFSAERTGGSVSTLTIQRTQQEDSAVYLCASSLATNPSYEQYFGPGTRLTVT.

This clonotype was seen only a few times. This chain uses TRBV19 with TRBJ1-1; 8 bases fit TRBD1. This CDR3 has 14 amino acids. Germline V gene data show CDR1 as LNHDA and CDR2 as SQIVND (reference sequence). Germline trimming cut 5 bases from V and 0 bases from J; bases unmatched to any gene: 2. This CDR3 reads CASSVTGVNTEAFF. The CDR3 nucleotides are TGTGCCAGTAGTGTGACAGGGGTGAACACTGAAGCTTTCTTT.

The CDR3 sequence: CASSSSGQGARETQYF. In nucleotides, the CDR3 is TGTGCCAGCAGTTCGTCGGGACAGGGGGCGCGGGAGACCCAGTACTTC. The chain has TRBV28 and TRBJ2-5; 12 bases align to TRBD1. V shed 4 bases and J 5 bases; nucleotides not matched to a gene: 8. The CDR3 has 16 amino acids. Germline CDR1 and CDR2: MDHEN and SYDVKM. Using reference TRBV28 and TRBJ2-5 for the parts outside the CDR3, the full variable domain is DVKVTQSSRYLVKRTGEKVFLECVQDMDHENMFWYRQDPGLGLRLIYFSYDVKMKEKGDIPEGYSVSREKKERFSLILESASTNQTSMYLCASSSSGQGARETQYFGPGTRLLVL.

This clonotype showed up just a few times. The CDR3 nucleotides are TGCGCCAGCAGCTTGGCAATTGGGACTGAAGCTTTCTTT. It specifies CASSLAIGTEAFF. This rearrangement joins TRBV5-1 to TRBJ1-1; D is uncertain. The germline V gene encodes CDR1 SGHRS and CDR2 YFSETQ. There are 13 residues in the CDR3. V was cut by 0 bases and J by 5 bases, with 8 bases left in between.

The V gene is TRBV19, the J gene TRBJ2-3; 14 nucleotides align to TRBD2. Germline assignment: CDR1 LNHDA and CDR2 SQIVND (reference sequence). CDR3 size: 20 residues. V lost 5 bases to trimming and J lost 0 bases; unmatched junction nucleotides: 13. DNA for the CDR3: TGTGCCAGTAGTCCCCGGACTAGCGGGAGGATAGATACTAGCACAGATACGCAGTATTTT. Amino acids: CASSPRTSGRIDTSTDTQYF.

V is TRBV5-5 and J is TRBJ1-4, with D unresolved. The CDR3 extends over 16 amino acids. Germline CDR1 is SGHKS and CDR2 is YYEKEE (reference sequence). V dropped 7 bases and J dropped 3 bases, with 19 bases sitting between them. The CDR3, as DNA: TGTGCCAGCGCGGGAGGATCGCCCTGGGCTAATGAAAAACTGTTTTTT. Translated, it gives CASAGGSPWANEKLFF.

This clonotype was counted a few times. The V and J genes are TRBV7-9 and TRBJ2-5; TRBD2 aligns across 12 bases. J lost 7 bases, V lost 2 bases, and 5 bases had no gene match. The CDR3 loop spans 15 amino acids. Germline-derived CDR1 and CDR2 are SEHNR and FQNEAQ (reference sequence). CDR3 in amino acids: CASSLRELAGGTQYF. CDR3 in DNA: TGTGCCAGCAGCTTACGTGAACTAGCGGGGGGGACCCAGTACTTC.

V gene TRBV6-2 or TRBV6-3 combines with J gene TRBJ2-7; maybe TRBD2 (6 bases). Germline assignment: CDR1 MNHEY and CDR2 SVGEGT. The CDR3 loop spans 13 amino acids. The V gene lost 3 bases and the J gene lost 3 bases, with 9 bases spanning the gap. The CDR3 DNA reads TGTGCCAGCAGTTATATCGGGGGCTACGAGCAGTACTTC. The encoded protein is CASSYIGGYEQYF.

V and J are TRBV18 and TRBJ1-5; no clear D gene. V lost 3 bases and J 5 bases, leaving 8 bases between the germline ends. This CDR3 contains 13 residues. Looked up from germline, CDR1 is KGHSH and CDR2 is LQKENI. CDR3 amino acids: CASSPGSHQPQHF. The DNA of the CDR3 is TGTGCCAGCTCACCGGGCAGCCATCAGCCCCAGCATTTT.

The chain employs TRBV7-2 and TRBJ1-5; the D is unclear. The germline V and J ends were trimmed by 4 bases and 5 bases, with 9 bases remaining between them. The CDR3 is made up of 13 amino acids. CDR1 is SGHTA and CDR2 is FQGNSA in the germline V gene. The CDR3 DNA follows: TGTGCCAGCAGCTCCATGTCAGATCAGCCCCAGCATTTT. Translation gives CASSSMSDQPQHF.

This clonotype was recorded many times. CDR3 residues: CASSPDASNQPQHF. CDR3 bases: TGCGCCAGCAGCCCCGACGCCAGCAATCAGCCCCAGCATTTT. The genes are TRBV5-1 and TRBJ1-5; D is undetermined. V lost 4 bases, J lost 1 base, and 9 bases lay in between. The CDR3 length is 14 residues. Germline V gene sequence: CDR1 SGHRS, CDR2 YFSETQ.

The CDR3 DNA follows: TGTGCCAGCAGCTTGGGCACTACCTACAATGAGCAGTTCTTC. It translates to CASSLGTTYNEQFF. The V and J genes are TRBV7-9 and TRBJ2-1; D unresolved. Trimming stripped 3 bases from V and 2 bases from J, with 8 bases between. Germline CDR1 is SEHNR and CDR2 is FQNEAQ (reference sequence). The CDR3 has 14 amino acids.

This clonotype was observed many times. The J gene is TRBJ2-1, the V gene TRBV28, with no clear D. Trimming pared 5 bases from V and 3 bases from J, leaving 5 bases between. Germline CDR1 MDHEN, CDR2 SYDVKM. This CDR3 spans 12 amino acids. CDR3 in amino acids: CASSLLYNEQFF. The CDR3, as DNA: TGTGCCAGCAGTCTCCTCTACAATGAGCAGTTCTTC.

Ten or more counts support this clonotype. CDR3 residues: CASSPSSGRALQVQYF. CDR3 nucleotides: TGTGCCAGCAGCCCATCTAGCGGGAGGGCCCTCCAGGTGCAGTATTTT. This sequence joins TRBV28 and TRBJ2-3; 12 bases agree with TRBD2. In germline, CDR1 is MDHEN, CDR2 SYDVKM. J was trimmed by 11 bases and V by 6 bases; bases with no gene match: 15. The CDR3 spans 16 residues.

This clonotype was observed at least ten times. The rearrangement uses TRBV7-2 and TRBJ1-5, with a weak D call TRBD1 (5 bases). V was pared by 8 bases and J by 1 base, with 18 bases between. Germline V gene lookup returns CDR1 SGHTA and CDR2 FQGNSA. The CDR3 runs 16 residues. The CDR3 region has the DNA TGTGCCAGCGCCAACTGGGGGTTTGACAGCAATCAGCCCCAGCATTTT. This translates into CASANWGFDSNQPQHF.

This chain joins TRBV12-5 and TRBJ2-6; possibly TRBD1 or TRBD2 for D (5 bases each). The ends were cut back, 5 bases at V and 0 bases at J, with 26 bases in the middle. CDR1 LGHNT and CDR2 FRNRAP come from the germline V gene. The CDR3 has 21 residues. The CDR3 DNA is TGTGCTAGTGGTCTCGACCCTAACCGGGGCGGGTTCTTCTCTGGGGCCAACGTCCTGACTTTC. The encoded protein is CASGLDPNRGGFFSGANVLTF.

The chain recombines TRBV7-6 with TRBJ2-1; D unclear. V shed 1 base and J shed 0 bases, with 10 bases lying between them. The CDR3 has 16 residues. Germline V gives CDR1 SGHVS, CDR2 FNYEAQ. The CDR3 here is CASSLGPAISYNEQFF. The CDR3, as DNA: TGTGCCAGCAGCTTAGGCCCGGCGATCTCCTACAATGAGCAGTTCTTC.